What follows are 27 T cell receptor beta chains derived from one specimen sequenced in a study of blood T cell repertoires in COVID-19. Using immunoSEQ multiplex PCR, the repertoire was profiled, and TCRdb retains in-frame clones only, with some absent. The table lists some 320,000 clones, 89% of them singletons. The material sequenced was PBMCs or T cells enriched from blood (not recorded which). These receptors all stem from a man between 60 and 75 years old who had recovered from COVID-19.

This clone was detected once. The rearrangement joins TRBV3-1 (or the pseudogene TRBV3-2) to TRBJ2-7; 8 nucleotides align to TRBD2. Germline CDR1 and CDR2: LGHDT and YNNKEL (reference sequence). V was clipped by 1 base and J by 4 bases; unmatched bases: 12. The CDR3 contains 17 residues. The DNA of the CDR3 is TGTGCCAGCAGCCAAGGGATGCAGGCGGGGGGCGTTTACGAGCAGTACTTC. Protein: CASSQGMQAGGVYEQYF.

V gene TRBV28 combines with J gene TRBJ1-1; TRBD1 might be the D (5 bases). The CDR3 has 15 residues. The V gene's germline CDR1 is MDHEN and CDR2 SYDVKM. The V gene lost 5 bases and the J gene lost 1 base, with 14 bases spanning the gap. CDR3 loop: CASSPQGWGNTEAFF. In DNA, the CDR3 is TGTGCCAGCAGTCCCCAGGGATGGGGGAACACTGAAGCTTTCTTT.

The chain uses TRBV5-1 and TRBJ2-5; TRBD2 matches 10 bases. In germline, CDR1 is SGHRS, CDR2 YFSETQ. The V segment lost 8 bases and the J segment 2 bases; nucleotides outside the gene matches: 9. The length of the CDR3 is 15 residues. The CDR3 nucleotides are TGCGCCAGTAGGAATATACTAGCGGGGCAAGAGACCCAGTACTTC. As protein: CASRNILAGQETQYF.

The gene calls are TRBV7-9 and TRBJ1-1, with unresolved D. The CDR3 extends over 16 amino acids. Trimming stripped 1 base from V and 1 base from J, with 13 bases between. CDR1 is SEHNR and CDR2 is FQNEAQ in the germline V gene (reference sequence). The chain's CDR3 is CASSLVDGRGNTEAFF. In nucleotides, the CDR3 is TGTGCCAGCAGCTTAGTGGATGGGCGGGGGAACACTGAAGCTTTCTTT.

The chain recombines TRBV3-1 (or the pseudogene TRBV3-2) with TRBJ2-3, with D perhaps matching TRBD2 (5 bases). Germline CDR1 is LGHDT and CDR2 is YNNKEL (reference sequence). V lost 2 bases and J lost 3, with 9 bases in between. CDR3 length: 14 amino acids. The DNA of the CDR3 is TGTGCCAGCAGCCAATTCGGGGAGACAGATACGCAGTATTTT. This translates into CASSQFGETDTQYF.

The rearrangement links TRBV4-2 to TRBJ1-2, with D possibly TRBD1 on 6 matching bases. Germline CDR1 is LGHNA and CDR2 is YNFKEQ. Trimming stripped 0 bases from V and 1 base from J, with 9 bases between. This CDR3 contains 15 residues. This CDR3 reads CASSQDRTDNYGYTF. The DNA for the CDR3 is TGTGCCAGCAGCCAAGACAGGACAGATAACTATGGCTACACCTTC.

The rearrangement links TRBV9 to TRBJ2-7; 8 bases line up with TRBD2. This CDR3 is 15 amino acids long. CDR1 SGDLS and CDR2 YYNGEE come from the germline V gene. V shed 0 bases and J 6 bases; nucleotides not matched to a gene: 8. DNA of the CDR3: TGTGCCAGCAGCGTAGTACCAGCGGGAGCGGGCGAGCAGTACTTC. As protein: CASSVVPAGAGEQYF.

The chain employs TRBV27 and TRBJ1-1; 7 bases line up with TRBD1. V shed 1 base, J shed 4 bases, and the junction held 6 bases outside the gene matches. Germline V gene sequence: CDR1 MNHEY, CDR2 SMNVEV (reference sequence). The CDR3 sequence is 15 residues long. In DNA form, the CDR3 reads TGTGCCAGCAGTTTATTAGGGGGCCTGGGCACTGAAGCTTTCTTT. Residues: CASSLLGGLGTEAFF.

J is TRBJ1-2 and V is TRBV28; weak D call: TRBD1 (5 bases). CDR3 length: 14 residues. The V gene's germline CDR1 is MDHEN and CDR2 SYDVKM. V shed 6 bases and J shed 2 bases, with 13 bases lying between them. Here the CDR3 DNA reads TGTGCCAGCAGGGACGCGGGGGTCAACTATGGCTACACCTTC. This translates into CASRDAGVNYGYTF.

The chain uses TRBV3-1 (or the pseudogene TRBV3-2) and TRBJ1-2; the D gene is possibly TRBD1 (5 bases). The V gene lost 6 bases and the J gene lost 5 bases, with 16 bases spanning the gap. Germline V gene sequence: CDR1 LGHDT, CDR2 YNNKEL (reference sequence). CDR3 length: 14 residues. The CDR3 reads CASRPDRAPYGYTF. The CDR3 DNA sequence: TGTGCCAGCAGGCCTGACAGAGCACCTTATGGCTACACCTTC.

This chain connects TRBV6-4 to TRBJ2-1; maybe TRBD1 (6 bases). The CDR3 covers 15 residues. Germline values: CDR1 MRHNA, CDR2 SNTAGT. V was cut by 6 bases and J by 4 bases, with 16 bases left in between. The chain's CDR3 is CASRPQSDRYNEQFF. Here the CDR3 DNA reads TGTGCCAGCAGACCTCAATCCGACAGGTACAATGAGCAGTTCTTC.

The chain carries TRBV5-3 and TRBJ2-2; TRBD2 might be the D (6 bases). TRBV5-3 is an ORF for which the function is uncertain. V lost 7 bases and J 1 base, leaving 20 bases between the germline ends. This CDR3 comprises 17 residues. For the CDR3, the DNA is TGTGCCAGAGGTTCAATGGGGGGTATGAGGAACACCGGGGAGCTGTTTTTT. Amino acid sequence: CARGSMGGMRNTGELFF.

This chain joins TRBV27 and TRBJ2-7; 7 bases match TRBD1. Germline trimming cut 4 bases from V and 2 bases from J; bases unmatched to any gene: 5. The length of the CDR3 is 14 residues. CDR1 is MNHEY and CDR2 is SMNVEV in the germline V gene (reference sequence). In nucleotides, the CDR3 is TGTGCCAGCAGTTCCCCGACAGGGACCTACGAGCAGTACTTC. Protein product: CASSSPTGTYEQYF.

The V gene is TRBV11-2, the J gene TRBJ2-7; D call uncertain. V lost 4 bases, J lost 12 bases, and 13 bases lay in between. Germline V gene data show CDR1 as SGHAT and CDR2 as FQNNGV. CDR3 length: 11 residues. CDR3 sequence (DNA): TGTGCCAGCAGCTCATCCCATGTGCGGTACTTC. Translating gives CASSSSHVRYF.

The gene calls are TRBV19 and TRBJ1-1, with TRBD1 matching 7 bases. This CDR3 is 14 amino acids long. V was pared by 3 bases and J by 3 bases, with 4 bases of the junction left unmatched. Germline lookup yields CDR1 LNHDA and CDR2 SQIVND (reference sequence). CDR3 amino acids: CASSIRQGDTEAFF. In nucleotides, the CDR3 is TGTGCCAGTAGTATTCGGCAGGGGGACACTGAAGCTTTCTTT.

Comments on this clone: The same CDR3 arises from other DNA sequences in this sample as well. The chain employs TRBV7-2 and TRBJ2-5, with D perhaps matching TRBD1 (5 bases). CDR3 length: 14 residues. V was cut by 0 bases and J by 4 bases, with 9 bases left in between. Germline-derived CDR1 and CDR2 are SGHTA and FQGNSA. The CDR3 DNA sequence: TGTGCCAGCAGCTTAGCAGGGGTTGGAGAGACCCAGTACTTC. Amino acid sequence: CASSLAGVGETQYF.

Only one count was recorded for this clone. The chain has TRBV5-1 and TRBJ2-7, with TRBD1 as a possible D gene (6 bases). This CDR3 comprises 14 residues. The ends were cut back, 4 bases at V and 2 bases at J, with 13 bases in the middle. Germline CDR1 and CDR2: SGHRS and YFSETQ. The CDR3 here is CASSRTATTYEQYF. The CDR3, as DNA: TGCGCCAGCAGCCGGACAGCAACGACCTACGAGCAGTACTTC.

The chain carries TRBV18 and TRBJ2-3; D ambiguous. The CDR3 is 14 residues long. The V and J ends lost 2 bases and 6 bases respectively, with 12 bases between them. Germline CDR1 KGHSH, CDR2 LQKENI. The CDR3 sequence: CASSPFPQADTQYF. The CDR3 DNA follows: TGTGCCAGCTCACCATTCCCCCAGGCCGATACGCAGTATTTT.

The chain links TRBV18 to TRBJ1-4; 9 positions agree with TRBD1. Germline trimming cut 2 bases from V and 5 bases from J; bases unmatched to any gene: 3. Germline assignment: CDR1 KGHSH and CDR2 LQKENI. This CDR3 has 15 residues. CDR3 DNA: TGTGCCAGCTCACCAGGACAGGGGCGAAATGAAAAACTGTTTTTT. This gives the protein CASSPGQGRNEKLFF.

This chain joins TRBV4-3 and TRBJ1-6, with TRBD1 identical over 12 bases. CDR3 size: 15 residues. The germline V gene has CDR1 LGHNA and CDR2 YSLEER. The J segment lost 7 bases and the V segment lost 4 bases, leaving 2 bases of the junction unmatched. DNA of the CDR3: TGCGCCAGCAGCCTCGGGACAGGGGGCAATTCACCCCTCCACTTT. It encodes CASSLGTGGNSPLHF.

V and J are TRBV5-5 and TRBJ2-5; 9 positions agree with TRBD1. CDR1 and CDR2 (germline): SGHKS, YYEKEE (reference sequence). After removal of 5 bases from V and 6 bases from J, the junction contained 8 bases not matched to a gene. The CDR3 is 14 residues long. CDR3 residues: CASSLLQGAKTQYF. The CDR3 DNA reads TGTGCCAGCAGTTTATTACAGGGGGCGAAGACCCAGTACTTC.

The chain links TRBV4-1 to TRBJ1-2; D remains unclear. The CDR3 runs 14 residues. Deletions cut 7 bases from V and 0 bases from J, with 12 bases between. CDR1 MGHRA and CDR2 YSYEKL come from the germline V gene. The CDR3 loop is CASTPGMANYGYTF. For the CDR3, the DNA is TGCGCCAGCACCCCGGGGATGGCTAACTATGGCTACACCTTC.

The genes are TRBV18 and TRBJ1-6, with 8 bases identical to TRBD1. The CDR3 sequence is 16 residues long. The germline V gene has CDR1 KGHSH and CDR2 LQKENI. V shed 3 bases and J 0 bases; nucleotides not matched to a gene: 1. DNA for the CDR3: TGTGCCAGCTCACCTCAGGGGGCCTCCTATAATTCACCCCTCCACTTT. As protein: CASSPQGASYNSPLHF. The variable domain in full, completed from reference TRBV18 and TRBJ1-6, reads NAGVMQNPRHLVRRRGQEARLRCSPMKGHSHVYWYRQLPEEGLKFMVYLQKENIIDESGMPKERFSAEFPKEGPSILRIQQVVRGDSAAYFCASSPQGASYNSPLHFGNGTRLTVT.

This clone has more than one count but fewer than ten. The chain uses TRBV28 and TRBJ2-3; 8 bases agree with TRBD2. This CDR3 spans 17 amino acids. V lost 2 bases to trimming and J lost 5 bases; unmatched junction nucleotides: 12. Germline CDR1 is MDHEN and CDR2 is SYDVKM. CDR3 in DNA: TGTGCCAGCAGTTTACGTCGAAGCTCCGCGGGAGGAGATACGCAGTATTTT. Translating it yields CASSLRRSSAGGDTQYF.

The rearrangement links TRBV29-1 to TRBJ2-5, with a tentative D call TRBD2 (5 bases). Germline V gives CDR1 SQVTM, CDR2 ANQGSEA. The CDR3 spans 12 residues. V lost 3 bases to trimming and J lost 2 bases, with 7 bases between them. The CDR3 DNA reads TGCAGCGTTGACGGGGAACAAGAGACCCAGTACTTC. It translates to CSVDGEQETQYF.

The genes are TRBV6-5 and TRBJ2-7, with TRBD1 matching over 7 bases. The V and J ends lost 0 bases and 0 bases, in that order; junction bases with no gene match: 2. Germline V CDR1 and CDR2: MNHEY, SVGAGI. The CDR3 loop spans 15 amino acids. The CDR3 region has the DNA TGTGCCAGCAGTTACTCGACAGGGAGCTCCTACGAGCAGTACTTC. Translating it yields CASSYSTGSSYEQYF.

This clone was counted a single time. This chain uses TRBV11-2 with TRBJ1-4; a possible D gene is TRBD1 (5 bases). Germline lookup yields CDR1 SGHAT and CDR2 FQNNGV. This CDR3 is 16 amino acids long. Trimming cost V 0 bases and J 8 bases, with 16 bases left between them. For the CDR3, the DNA is TGTGCCAGCAGCTTAGATACAGGCGAAATCGTCGAAAAACTGTTTTTT. This codes for CASSLDTGEIVEKLFF.